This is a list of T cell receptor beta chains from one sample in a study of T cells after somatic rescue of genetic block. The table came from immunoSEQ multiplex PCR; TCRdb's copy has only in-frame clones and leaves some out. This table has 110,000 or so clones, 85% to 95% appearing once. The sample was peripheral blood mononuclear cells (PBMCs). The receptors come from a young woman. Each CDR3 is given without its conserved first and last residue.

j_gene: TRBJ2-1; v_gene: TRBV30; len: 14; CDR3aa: AWTSLLAGGPYEQF
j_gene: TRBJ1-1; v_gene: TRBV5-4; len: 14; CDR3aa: ASSLAMRPQNTEAF
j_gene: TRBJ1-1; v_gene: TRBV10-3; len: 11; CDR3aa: AIMGGRDTEAF
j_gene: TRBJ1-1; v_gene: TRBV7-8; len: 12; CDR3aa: ASSLSGRFTEAF
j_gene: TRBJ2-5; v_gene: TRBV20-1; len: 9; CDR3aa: SVTGPETQY
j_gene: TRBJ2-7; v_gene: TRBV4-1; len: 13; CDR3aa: ASSSTSGVSYEQY
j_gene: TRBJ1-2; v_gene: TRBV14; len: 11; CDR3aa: ASSLGSSYGYT
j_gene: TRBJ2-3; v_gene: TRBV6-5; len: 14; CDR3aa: ASSYSPSGLGDTQY
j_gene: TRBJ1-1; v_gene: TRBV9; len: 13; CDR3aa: ASSPRDTPNTEAF
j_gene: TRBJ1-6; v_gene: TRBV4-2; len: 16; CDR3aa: ASSQDLGGDTYNSPLH
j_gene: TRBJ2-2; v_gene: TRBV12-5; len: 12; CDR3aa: ASGLVLGTGELF
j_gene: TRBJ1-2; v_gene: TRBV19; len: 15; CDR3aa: ASSPLSGTGGNYGYT
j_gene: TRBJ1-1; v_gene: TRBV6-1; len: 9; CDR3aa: ASTRNTEAF
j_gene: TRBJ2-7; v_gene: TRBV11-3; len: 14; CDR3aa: ASSPPGERGTYEQY
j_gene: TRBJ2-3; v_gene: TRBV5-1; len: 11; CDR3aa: ASTLGPAPTQY
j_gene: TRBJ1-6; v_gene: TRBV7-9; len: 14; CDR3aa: ASSDDRQGGEAPLH
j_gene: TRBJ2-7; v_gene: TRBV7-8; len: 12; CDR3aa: ASSTRKQIYEQY